These 19 T cell receptor beta chains came from one sample sequenced in a study of early T cells in non-severe SARS-CoV-2 infection. TCRdb passed the 5' RACE reads through MiXCR, listing each CDR3 protein once. Among around 62,000 distinct CDR3 sequences listed, over 10% were seen once. Sequencing used whole blood. The receptors derive from an adult who was a healthcare worker with PCR-confirmed SARS-CoV-2 infection or an uninfected control (not recorded which).

This clonotype was seen only a few times. V gene TRBV6-5 combines with J gene TRBJ2-2; 13 nucleotides align to TRBD2. The CDR3 covers 16 residues. Germline V CDR1 and CDR2: MNHEY, SVGAGI. With V trimmed by 2 bases and J by 4 bases, 1 base remained unmatched. CDR3 sequence (DNA): TGTGCCAGCAGTTACGGGACTAGCGGGGTCACCGGGGAGCTGTTTTTT. Amino acids: CASSYGTSGVTGELFF.

V gene TRBV3-1 combines with J gene TRBJ2-5; 9 bases are shared with TRBD1. V trimming: 4 bases; J trimming: 5 bases; junction bases outside the gene matches: 8. Germline CDR1 reads LGHDT; CDR2 reads YNNKEL (reference sequence). The length of the CDR3 is 15 residues. CDR3 sequence reads: CASSPRDRVGETQYF. In DNA, the CDR3 is TGTGCCAGCAGCCCCCGGGACAGGGTAGGGGAGACCCAGTACTTC.

This chain uses TRBV6-1 with TRBJ2-3, with D hard to call. V shed 2 bases and J shed 1 base, with 13 bases lying between them. Germline V lookup: CDR1 MNHNS, CDR2 SASEGT. CDR3 length: 16 amino acids. CDR3 region: CASSEINWARTDTQYF. CDR3 in DNA: TGTGCCAGCAGTGAAATAAATTGGGCACGCACAGATACGCAGTATTTT.

The CDR3 here is CASSRTTGNTEAFF. DNA of the CDR3: TGTGCCAGCAGCCGAACCACAGGGAACACTGAAGCTTTCTTT. This chain connects TRBV7-6 to TRBJ1-1; perhaps TRBD1 as D (5 bases). The V gene lost 5 bases and the J gene lost 1 base, with 11 bases spanning the gap. CDR1 SGHVS and CDR2 FNYEAQ come from the germline V gene. The CDR3 is 14 residues long.

DNA of the CDR3: TGCAGTGCTCCACCTAGCGGGAGGGCCGGGTCCTACAATGAGCAGTTCTTC. Encoded protein: CSAPPSGRAGSYNEQFF. V and J are TRBV20-1 and TRBJ2-1; 12 nucleotides agree with TRBD2. The trim removed 5 bases at V and 1 base at J, leaving 9 bases unmatched. In germline, CDR1 is DFQATT, CDR2 SNEGSKA (reference sequence). This CDR3 region has 17 residues.

The chain has TRBV11-2 and TRBJ2-2; D is perhaps TRBD1 (6 bases). The CDR3 is made up of 16 amino acids. Germline V gene sequence: CDR1 SGHAT, CDR2 FQNNGV. V lost 1 base, J lost 5 bases, and 14 bases lay in between. DNA for the CDR3: TGTGCCAGCAGCTTAGGACAGGCGGTTAGGACCGGGGAGCTGTTTTTT. As protein: CASSLGQAVRTGELFF. Full variable domain (rest looked up from reference TRBV11-2 and TRBJ2-2): EAGVAQSPRYKIIEKRQSVAFWCNPISGHATLYWYQQILGQGPKLLIQFQNNGVVDDSQLPKDRFSAERLKGVDSTLKIQPAKLEDSAVYLCASSLGQAVRTGELFFGEGSRLTVL.

This clonotype has just a few counts. The genes are TRBV3-1 and TRBJ2-5; D remains ambiguous. The V end was cut by 2 bases, the J end by 5 bases, with 9 bases between. CDR1 and CDR2 from the germline V gene are LGHDT and YNNKEL (reference sequence). This CDR3 has 13 residues. The DNA of the CDR3 is TGTGCCAGCAGCCAACTTATACTGGAGACCCAGTACTTC. Its translation is CASSQLILETQYF.

This clonotype was recorded many times. The chain is built from TRBV25-1 and TRBJ1-1; maybe TRBD1 (6 bases). From germline, CDR1 is MGHDK and CDR2 SYGVNS. The CDR3 spans 14 residues. The V gene lost 1 base and the J gene lost 7 bases, with 13 bases spanning the gap. CDR3 amino acids: CASSELMGASEAFF. The CDR3 coding sequence is TGTGCCAGCAGTGAATTGATGGGGGCAAGTGAAGCTTTCTTT.

This clonotype was seen a handful of times. CDR3 in amino acids: CASSLLTGSDNEQFF. The CDR3, as DNA: TGCGCCAGCAGCTTACTGACAGGGTCCGACAATGAGCAGTTCTTC. The chain is built from TRBV5-1 and TRBJ2-1; 7 bases align to TRBD1. The CDR3 sequence is 15 residues long. Germline CDR1 and CDR2: SGHRS and YFSETQ. V shed 2 bases, J shed 5 bases, and the junction held 7 bases outside the gene matches.

In this sample, this clonotype turned up many times. The chain links TRBV6-1 to TRBJ2-6; no reliable D call. The V end lost 8 bases, the J end lost 0 bases, and 11 bases lay between the germline ends. Germline lookup yields CDR1 MNHNS and CDR2 SASEGT. The CDR3 has 15 residues. The CDR3 reads CASQEEPSGANVLTF. The DNA for the CDR3 is TGTGCCAGCCAGGAAGAGCCCTCTGGGGCCAACGTCCTGACTTTC.

This clonotype was observed a few times. The V and J genes are TRBV29-1 and TRBJ2-2; no firm D call. Germline V gene lookup returns CDR1 SQVTM and CDR2 ANQGSEA. The V end lost 5 bases, the J end lost 3 bases, and 10 bases lay between the germline ends. This CDR3 is built from 13 residues. CDR3 bases: TGCAGCGTTCTTTCACATCACACCGGGGAGCTGTTTTTT. Translating gives CSVLSHHTGELFF.

This clonotype appeared many times. This rearrangement joins TRBV3-1 to TRBJ1-2, with unresolved D. There are 14 residues in the CDR3. Trimming took off 4 bases at V and 8 bases at J, with 17 bases between the two ends. The germline V gene encodes CDR1 LGHDT and CDR2 YNNKEL (reference sequence). For the CDR3, the DNA is TGTGCCAGCAGCCCGCCACAGCTTTTCCTGGGCTACACCTTC. Encoded protein: CASSPPQLFLGYTF. Full variable domain (missing parts from reference TRBV3-1 and TRBJ1-2): DTAVSQTPKYLVTQMGNDKSIKCEQNLGHDTMYWYKQDSKKFLKIMFSYNNKELIINETVPNRFSPKSPDKAHLNLHINSLELGDSAVYFCASSPPQLFLGYTFGSGTRLTVV.

At least ten counts were recorded for this clonotype. The chain joins TRBV20-1 to TRBJ1-1, with a possible D match to TRBD1 (5 bases). The CDR3 covers 13 residues. Germline V lookup: CDR1 DFQATT, CDR2 SNEGSKA (reference sequence). Trimming stripped 3 bases from V and 6 bases from J, with 14 bases between. The CDR3 region is CSARSGPGAEAFF. CDR3 sequence (DNA): TGCAGTGCTAGGAGCGGGCCGGGGGCTGAAGCTTTCTTT.

This clonotype was picked up many times. This sequence joins TRBV5-4 and TRBJ2-2; TRBD2 matches 9 bases. This CDR3 contains 15 residues. The trim removed 4 bases at V and 2 bases at J, leaving 3 bases unmatched. Per the germline V gene, CDR1 is SGHNT and CDR2 is YYREEE (reference sequence). CDR3 residues: CASSPSGINTGELFF. In nucleotides, the CDR3 is TGTGCCAGCAGCCCTAGCGGGATCAACACCGGGGAGCTGTTTTTT.

The chain combines TRBV19 with TRBJ2-7; TRBD2 matches at 15 bases. The CDR3 spans 16 residues. V was pared by 5 bases and J by 6 bases, with 8 bases of the junction left unmatched. Germline V gene lookup returns CDR1 LNHDA and CDR2 SQIVND (reference sequence). The CDR3 DNA reads as TGTGCCAGTAGTCCTGGGACTAGCGGGAGGATGGGCGAGCAGTACTTC. This codes for CASSPGTSGRMGEQYF.

This clonotype has more than one count but fewer than ten. The V gene is TRBV7-3, the J gene TRBJ2-1; 11 positions agree with TRBD2. The CDR3 extends over 19 amino acids. Germline lookup yields CDR1 SGHTA and CDR2 FQGTGA. V shed 5 bases and J 2 bases; nucleotides not matched to a gene: 14. The CDR3 nucleotides are TGTGCCAGCAGCCGGGGACTAGCGGCTCTCGAAACCCCCTACAATGAGCAGTTCTTC. It translates to CASSRGLAALETPYNEQFF.

The chain carries TRBV3-1 and TRBJ1-1; D unclear. Germline V gene lookup returns CDR1 LGHDT and CDR2 YNNKEL (reference sequence). The CDR3 is 14 residues long. V gave up 0 bases and J gave up 5 bases, with 10 bases separating them. CDR3 amino acids: CASSQDWAGTEAFF. CDR3 in DNA: TGTGCCAGCAGCCAAGATTGGGCGGGGACTGAAGCTTTCTTT. Full variable domain (outside the CDR3, taken from reference TRBV3-1 and TRBJ1-1): DTAVSQTPKYLVTQMGNDKSIKCEQNLGHDTMYWYKQDSKKFLKIMFSYNNKELIINETVPNRFSPKSPDKAHLNLHINSLELGDSAVYFCASSQDWAGTEAFFGQGTRLTVV.

The sample holds a few counts of this clonotype. CDR3 DNA sequence: TGTGCCAGCTCGCCCCGGCCCCCGGGGAAGGATGAGCAGTTCTTC. This translates into CASSPRPPGKDEQFF. V and J are TRBV18 and TRBJ2-1, with D maybe TRBD2 (5 bases). The CDR3 covers 15 residues. Trimming cost V 6 bases and J 8 bases, with 20 bases left between them. Per the germline V gene, CDR1 is KGHSH and CDR2 is LQKENI.

This chain connects TRBV29-1 to TRBJ2-3; a possible D gene is TRBD2 (7 bases). The length of the CDR3 is 11 residues. Germline lookup yields CDR1 SQVTM and CDR2 ANQGSEA. V was shortened by 6 bases and J by 10 bases, with 14 bases between the two germline ends. The CDR3 sequence: CSVGGEGAQYF. The DNA of the CDR3 is TGCAGCGTGGGCGGGGAGGGGGCGCAGTATTTT.